This entry lists 24 T cell receptor beta chains sequenced from one sample in a study of blood T cell repertoires in COVID-19. Sequenced by immunoSEQ multiplex PCR; TCRdb stores in-frame clones only, minus some. The sample shows roughly 220,000 clones, less than 90% of them seen only once. The sample comprised peripheral blood. The receptors were sampled from a man between 25 and 39 years old with active or convalescent COVID-19.

The chain uses TRBV9 and TRBJ1-4; no reliable D call. The CDR3 extends over 16 amino acids. The V gene's germline CDR1 is SGDLS and CDR2 YYNGEE. The germline V and J ends were trimmed by 0 bases and 8 bases, with 17 bases remaining between them. The CDR3 DNA follows: TGTGCCAGCAGCGTAGGAGGTATGAAGTCGGGGGAAAAACTGTTTTTT. Its translation is CASSVGGMKSGEKLFF.

V is TRBV3-1 (or the pseudogene TRBV3-2) and J is TRBJ1-1; possibly TRBD1 for D (5 bases). Per the germline V gene, CDR1 is LGHDT and CDR2 is YNNKEL (reference sequence). V lost 5 bases and J lost 10, with 17 bases in between. The CDR3 is 13 amino acids. CDR3 DNA sequence: TGTGCCAGCAGCGCCTCAGGGAACCTGGGAGCTTTCTTT. Amino acid sequence: CASSASGNLGAFF.

V is TRBV6-5 and J is TRBJ1-1; D remains ambiguous. This CDR3 has 13 residues. Trimming removed 4 bases at V and 0 bases at J, with 6 bases between. CDR1 is MNHEY, CDR2 SVGAGI, per germline. CDR3 residues: CASSSGMNTEAFF. The CDR3 bases are TGTGCCAGCAGTTCGGGGATGAACACTGAAGCTTTCTTT.

V gene TRBV7-8 combines with J gene TRBJ2-5, with 8 bases identical to TRBD2. Trimming at V came to 4 bases and at J to 5 bases, leaving 12 bases not matched to a gene. CDR1 SGHVS and CDR2 FQNEAQ come from the germline V gene. The CDR3 totals 16 residues. The CDR3 coding sequence is TGTGCCAGCAGCTCTTGGGCGGGGGGTTTCGGGGAGACCCAGTACTTC. Translated, it gives CASSSWAGGFGETQYF.

The CDR3 reads CASSGATSYNSPLHF. In nucleotides, the CDR3 is TGTGCCAGCAGTGGGGCTACGTCCTATAATTCACCCCTCCACTTT. The V gene is TRBV6-2 or TRBV6-3, the J gene TRBJ1-6; D might be TRBD1 (5 bases). V lost 5 bases and J 1 base, leaving 9 bases between the germline ends. The CDR3 contains 15 residues. Germline assignment: CDR1 MNHEY and CDR2 SVGEGT.

V and J are TRBV4-2 and TRBJ2-2; 7 bases line up with TRBD2. V shed 6 bases and J 5 bases; nucleotides not matched to a gene: 6. The length of the CDR3 is 14 residues. CDR1 LGHNA and CDR2 YNFKEQ come from the germline V gene. This chain's CDR3 is CASRTAGGTGELFF. The CDR3 DNA reads as TGTGCCAGCAGGACGGCCGGGGGGACCGGGGAGCTGTTTTTT.

CDR3 residues: CASSMYAGGSYEQYF. In DNA, the CDR3 is TGTGCCAGTAGTATGTACGCGGGGGGATCCTACGAGCAGTACTTC. The chain links TRBV19 to TRBJ2-7; 8 bases agree with TRBD2. The germline V gene encodes CDR1 LNHDA and CDR2 SQIVND (reference sequence). The CDR3 consists of 15 residues. V dropped 3 bases and J dropped 1; count of bases not matched to a gene: 5.

This chain connects TRBV29-1 to TRBJ2-1; weak D call: TRBD2 (7 bases). In germline, CDR1 is SQVTM, CDR2 ANQGSEA. This CDR3 is 13 amino acids long. V was clipped by 7 bases and J by 5 bases, with 15 bases between them. CDR3 region: CSAEGGAHNEQFF. The CDR3 bases are TGCAGCGCCGAGGGGGGGGCCCACAATGAGCAGTTCTTC.

The chain is built from TRBV29-1 and TRBJ1-2; 7 bases align to TRBD1. The CDR3 is made up of 13 amino acids. Germline V gene sequence: CDR1 SQVTM, CDR2 ANQGSEA. V gave up 4 bases and J gave up 4 bases; unmatched junction bases: 6. The chain's CDR3 is CSVVRTGAYGYTF. The CDR3 coding sequence is TGCAGCGTTGTCCGAACAGGGGCCTATGGCTACACCTTC.

This clone has only a few counts. Distinct nucleotide sequences in the sample also encode this CDR3. This chain uses TRBV6-5 with TRBJ2-7; TRBD1 aligns across 7 bases. The CDR3 is 13 residues long. In germline, CDR1 is MNHEY, CDR2 SVGAGI. V shed 2 bases and J 5 bases; nucleotides not matched to a gene: 3. CDR3 sequence (DNA): TGTGCCAGCAGTTACAGGGGGCGTAACGAGCAGTACTTC. Protein: CASSYRGRNEQYF.

The J gene is TRBJ2-7, the V gene TRBV28; 9 bases fit TRBD1. V shed 10 bases, J shed 0 bases, and the junction held 4 bases outside the gene matches. CDR3 length: 13 amino acids. CDR1 MDHEN and CDR2 SYDVKM come from the germline V gene. The CDR3: CATEDRGSYEQYF. As DNA, the CDR3 is TGTGCCACCGAGGACAGGGGCTCCTACGAGCAGTACTTC.

The chain combines TRBV19 with TRBJ2-5; 10 bases are a match to TRBD2. The CDR3 runs 18 residues. CDR1 LNHDA and CDR2 SQIVND come from the germline V gene (reference sequence). V was pared by 6 bases and J by 2 bases, with 15 bases of the junction left unmatched. CDR3 in DNA: TGTGCCAGTAGGCGTAGATTCCGAGCGGGAGGGCTACAAGAGACCCAGTACTTC. Residues: CASRRRFRAGGLQETQYF.

This chain connects TRBV5-4 to TRBJ2-5; D is unresolved. Trimming took off 0 bases at V and 5 bases at J, with 14 bases between the two ends. Germline CDR1 SGHNT, CDR2 YYREEE (reference sequence). CDR3 length: 15 amino acids. As DNA, the CDR3 is TGTGCCAGCAGCTTGGATAGTGTGGGCCGGGAGACCCAGTACTTC. Protein sequence: CASSLDSVGRETQYF. Combining the CDR3 with reference TRBV5-4 and TRBJ2-5 gives the whole variable domain ETGVTQSPTHLIKTRGQQVTLRCSSQSGHNTVSWYQQALGQGPQFIFQYYREEENGRGNFPPRFSGLQFPNYSSELNVNALELDDSALYLCASSLDSVGRETQYFGPGTRLLVL.

This clone was counted once. This chain connects TRBV19 to TRBJ1-5; 8 bases map to TRBD1. This CDR3 spans 15 amino acids. CDR1 and CDR2 from the germline V gene are LNHDA and SQIVND (reference sequence). V shed 7 bases, J shed 0 bases, and the junction held 5 bases outside the gene matches. The CDR3: CASTGTGGSNQPQHF. CDR3 coding DNA: TGTGCCAGTACCGGTACAGGGGGTAGCAATCAGCCCCAGCATTTT.

The CDR3 DNA reads as TGCGCCAGCAGCCAAGATTTCGTATCTGGGGCCAACGTCCTGACTTTC. Residues: CASSQDFVSGANVLTF. This rearrangement joins TRBV4-3 to TRBJ2-6; no reliable D call. There are 16 residues in the CDR3. Germline loops: CDR1 LGHNA, CDR2 YSLEER. Between the trimmed V and J ends, which lost 0 bases and 1 base, there was a span of 7 bases.

This clone was seen just once. The rearrangement uses TRBV7-7 and TRBJ1-2, with TRBD1 identical over 8 bases. This CDR3 has 14 residues. Germline V CDR1 and CDR2: SSHAT, FNYEAQ (reference sequence). V was clipped by 5 bases and J by 4 bases; unmatched bases: 6. CDR3 coding DNA: TGTGCCAGCAGCCACGATACAGGGGGCTATGGCTACACCTTC. It codes for CASSHDTGGYGYTF.

The chain couples TRBV6-5 to TRBJ1-1, with TRBD1 matching over 9 bases. V was pared by 4 bases and J by 5 bases, with 8 bases of the junction left unmatched. This CDR3 comprises 15 residues. CDR1 MNHEY and CDR2 SVGAGI come from the germline V gene. As DNA, the CDR3 is TGTGCCAGCAGTTCCCGTCCCGGGACAGGGACTGAAGCTTTCTTT. It specifies CASSSRPGTGTEAFF.

CDR3: CASSERDRGLVGYTF. Here the CDR3 DNA reads TGTGCCAGCAGCGAACGGGACAGGGGGTTGGTTGGCTACACCTTC. The chain is built from TRBV9 and TRBJ1-2; 11 bases are shared with TRBD1. The CDR3 spans 15 residues. After removal of 3 bases from V and 7 bases from J, the junction contained 8 bases not matched to a gene. Germline assignment: CDR1 SGDLS and CDR2 YYNGEE.

V gene TRBV27 combines with J gene TRBJ1-2, with D possibly being TRBD1 (6 bases). Germline assignment: CDR1 MNHEY and CDR2 SMNVEV (reference sequence). Trimming cost V 6 bases and J 4 bases, with 15 bases left between them. The CDR3 has 14 amino acids. The CDR3 nucleotides read TGTGCCAGCAGGCTTTCACAGGGTGGCTATGGCTACACCTTC. Translation: CASRLSQGGYGYTF.

The chain couples TRBV6-1 to TRBJ2-7, with 12 bases that match TRBD2. Germline V gene data show CDR1 as MNHNS and CDR2 as SASEGT. The junction had 8 bases not matched to a gene; V was cut back by 2 bases and J by 0 bases. CDR3 size: 18 residues. CDR3 in DNA: TGTGCCAGCAGTGAATTCACTAGCGGGGGGTTTAGCTCCTACGAGCAGTACTTC. Protein: CASSEFTSGGFSSYEQYF.

The chain has TRBV24-1 and TRBJ2-7, with TRBD1 matching 7 bases. Germline CDR1 KGHDR, CDR2 SFDVKD. Germline trimming cut 8 bases from V and 7 bases from J; bases unmatched to any gene: 10. The CDR3 is made up of 13 amino acids. DNA of the CDR3: TGTGCCACCACCCCAGACAGGGTAGGAGAGCAGTACTTC. As protein: CATTPDRVGEQYF.

The chain recombines TRBV6-7 with TRBJ2-7; 8 bases are a match to TRBD1. TRBV6-7 is assigned to the ORF class and has an uncertain function. This CDR3 comprises 16 residues. Trimming removed 6 bases from V and 4 bases from J; junction bases left unmatched: 14. The CDR3 sequence is CASSRDRGGWLYEQYF. CDR3 bases: TGTGCCAGCAGCCGCGACAGGGGAGGATGGCTGTACGAGCAGTACTTC.

This chain joins TRBV5-4 and TRBJ2-1; a possible D gene is TRBD1 (5 bases). Germline loops: CDR1 SGHNT, CDR2 YYREEE (reference sequence). The CDR3 has 15 amino acids. Trimming took 1 base from V and 6 from J, leaving 14 bases between them. The CDR3 protein is CASSLRVGQGNEQFF. CDR3 DNA: TGTGCCAGCAGCTTGAGGGTGGGGCAGGGCAATGAGCAGTTCTTC.

This sequence joins TRBV18 and TRBJ2-7, with 9 bases fitting TRBD1. Germline CDR1 reads KGHSH; CDR2 reads LQKENI. Losses at the gene ends were 6 bases for V and 6 bases for J; bases not matched to a gene: 12. CDR3 length: 15 residues. The CDR3 nucleotides read TGTGCCAGCTCTCTCCCCGGGACAGGGAGAGCCGAGCAGTACTTC. This sequence encodes CASSLPGTGRAEQYF.